Listed below are T cell receptor beta chains from one sample, sequenced in a study of blood T cell repertoires in COVID-19. Some clones are missing from TCRdb's copy, which holds only in-frame ones; the method was immunoSEQ multiplex PCR. The data show a few hundred thousand clones, with roughly 89% seen just once and approximately 6.2% held by the top ten. Sequenced: peripheral blood. The receptor set was obtained from a man aged 55 to 70 who had recovered from COVID-19. CDR3s include the opening cysteine and the closing phenylalanine or tryptophan. The D gene is left open where the match is weak. Rows may omit the clone size; those that give it use once, few, many or a size class.

j_call d_call v_call clone_size cdr3_aa cdr3_nt
TRBJ2-2 . TRBV11-2 . CASSLGHRTNTGELFF TGTGCCAGCAGCTTAGGTCACAGGACGAACACCGGGGAGCTGTTTTTT
TRBJ2-2 TRBD2 TRBV28 . CASGLAGYTGELFF TGTGCCAGCGGCTTAGCGGGGTACACCGGGGAGCTGTTTTTT
TRBJ1-3 TRBD1 TRBV7-9 . CASSTDRGRTRSSGNTIYF TGTGCCAGCAGCACCGACAGGGGGCGGACTCGCTCCTCTGGAAACACCATATATTTT
TRBJ2-5 . TRBV10-1 . CASSESRAGTQYF TGCGCCAGCAGTGAGTCGAGAGCGGGGACCCAGTACTTC
TRBJ2-2 . TRBV18 . CASSRGYPGELFF TGTGCCAGCTCACGCGGGTATCCCGGGGAGCTGTTTTTT
TRBJ1-1 TRBD1 TRBV9 . CASSGGQGVYTEAFF TGTGCCAGCAGCGGGGGACAGGGGGTTTACACTGAAGCTTTCTTT
TRBJ1-2 . TRBV6-1 . CASSEALREPYNYGYTF TGTGCCAGCAGTGAAGCGCTGAGAGAACCATATAACTATGGCTACACCTTC
TRBJ2-1 TRBD1 TRBV3-1/TRBV3-2 . CASSQPGQGAGEQFF TGTGCCAGCAGCCAACCGGGACAGGGGGCCGGTGAGCAGTTCTTC
TRBJ1-1 . TRBV5-4 . CASSLGPPGGTTEAFF TGTGCCAGCAGCTTGGGGCCACCCGGGGGTACCACTGAAGCTTTCTTT
TRBJ1-1 TRBD1 TRBV15 few CATSSGQANTEAFF TGTGCCACCAGCAGCGGACAGGCTAACACTGAAGCTTTCTTT
TRBJ2-5 TRBD2 TRBV6-5 once CASSTGTSGGTQYF TGTGCCAGCAGCACCGGGACTAGCGGGGGGACCCAGTACTTC